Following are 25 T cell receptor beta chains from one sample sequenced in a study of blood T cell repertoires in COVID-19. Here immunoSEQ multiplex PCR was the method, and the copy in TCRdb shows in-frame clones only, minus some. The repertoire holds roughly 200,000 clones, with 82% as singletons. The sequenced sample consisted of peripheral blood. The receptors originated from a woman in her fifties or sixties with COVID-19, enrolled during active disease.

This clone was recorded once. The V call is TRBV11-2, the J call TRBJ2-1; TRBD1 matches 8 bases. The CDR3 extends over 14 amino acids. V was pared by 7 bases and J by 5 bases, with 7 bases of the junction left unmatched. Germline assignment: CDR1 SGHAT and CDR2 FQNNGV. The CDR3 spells CASIRQGSHNEQFF. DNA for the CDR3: TGTGCCAGCATCCGACAGGGGAGCCACAATGAGCAGTTCTTC.

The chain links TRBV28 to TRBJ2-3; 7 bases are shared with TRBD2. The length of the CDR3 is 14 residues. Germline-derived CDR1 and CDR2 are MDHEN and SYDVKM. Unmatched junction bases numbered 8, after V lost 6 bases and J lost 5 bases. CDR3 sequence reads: CASSEGAGLDTQYF. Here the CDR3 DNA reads TGTGCCAGCAGCGAGGGAGCGGGACTAGATACGCAGTATTTT. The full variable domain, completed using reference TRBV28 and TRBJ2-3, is DVKVTQSSRYLVKRTGEKVFLECVQDMDHENMFWYRQDPGLGLRLIYFSYDVKMKEKGDIPEGYSVSREKKERFSLILESASTNQTSMYLCASSEGAGLDTQYFGPGTRLTVL.

CDR3: CASSYGTLTEKLFF. The CDR3 coding sequence is TGTGCCAGCAGTTACGGGACATTAACTGAAAAACTGTTTTTT. The chain uses TRBV5-6 and TRBJ1-4; weak D call: TRBD1 (6 bases). CDR3 length: 14 residues. In germline, CDR1 is SGHDT, CDR2 YYEEEE. Trimming took off 5 bases at V and 7 bases at J, with 15 bases between the two ends.

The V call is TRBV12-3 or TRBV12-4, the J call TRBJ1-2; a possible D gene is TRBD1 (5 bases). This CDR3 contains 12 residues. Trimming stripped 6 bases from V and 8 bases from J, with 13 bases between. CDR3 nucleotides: TGTGCCAGCAGCAGGGACTTGGGGGGCTACACCTTC. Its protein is CASSRDLGGYTF.

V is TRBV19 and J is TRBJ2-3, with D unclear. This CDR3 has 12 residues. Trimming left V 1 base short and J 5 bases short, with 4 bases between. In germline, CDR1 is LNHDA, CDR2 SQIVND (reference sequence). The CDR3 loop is CASSIARDTQYF. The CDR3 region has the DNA TGTGCCAGTAGTATAGCGAGAGATACGCAGTATTTT.

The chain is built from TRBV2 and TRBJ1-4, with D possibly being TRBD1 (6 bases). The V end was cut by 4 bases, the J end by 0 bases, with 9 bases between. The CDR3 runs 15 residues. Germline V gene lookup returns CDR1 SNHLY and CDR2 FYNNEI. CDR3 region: CASSVDRTTNEKLFF. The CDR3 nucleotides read TGTGCCAGCAGTGTTGACAGGACAACTAATGAAAAACTGTTTTTT. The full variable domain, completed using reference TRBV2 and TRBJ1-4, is EPEVTQTPSHQVTQMGQEVILRCVPISNHLYFYWYRQILGQKVEFLVSFYNNEISEKSEIFDDQFSVERPDGSNFTLKIRSTKLEDSAMYFCASSVDRTTNEKLFFGSGTQLSVL.

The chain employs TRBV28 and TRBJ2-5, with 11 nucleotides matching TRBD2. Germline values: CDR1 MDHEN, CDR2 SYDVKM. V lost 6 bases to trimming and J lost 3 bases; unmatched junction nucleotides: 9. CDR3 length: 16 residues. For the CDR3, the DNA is TGTGCCAGCAGAAAAGGTGTAGCGGGGGGGGAAGAGACCCAGTACTTC. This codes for CASRKGVAGGEETQYF. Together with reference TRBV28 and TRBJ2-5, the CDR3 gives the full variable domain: DVKVTQSSRYLVKRTGEKVFLECVQDMDHENMFWYRQDPGLGLRLIYFSYDVKMKEKGDIPEGYSVSREKKERFSLILESASTNQTSMYLCASRKGVAGGEETQYFGPGTRLLVL.

CDR3 region: CASSLLTPGGELFF. Written as DNA, the CDR3 is TGTGCCAGCAGCTTGTTGACTCCCGGCGGGGAGCTGTTTTTT. This chain connects TRBV5-4 to TRBJ2-2; unclear D gene. This CDR3 contains 14 residues. Germline V gene sequence: CDR1 SGHNT, CDR2 YYREEE (reference sequence). V lost 1 base and J lost 7, with 11 bases in between.

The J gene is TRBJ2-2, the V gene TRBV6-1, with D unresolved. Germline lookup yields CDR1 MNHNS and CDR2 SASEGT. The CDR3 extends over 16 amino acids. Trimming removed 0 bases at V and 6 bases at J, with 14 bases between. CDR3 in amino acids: CASSEANYRPPGELFF. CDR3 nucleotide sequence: TGTGCCAGCAGTGAAGCCAACTACCGGCCTCCCGGGGAGCTGTTTTTT.

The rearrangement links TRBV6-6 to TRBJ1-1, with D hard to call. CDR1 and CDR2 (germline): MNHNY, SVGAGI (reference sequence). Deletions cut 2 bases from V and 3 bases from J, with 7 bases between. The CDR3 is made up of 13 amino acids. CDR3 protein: CASSYGQDTEAFF. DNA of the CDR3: TGTGCCAGCAGTTACGGGCAGGACACTGAAGCTTTCTTT.

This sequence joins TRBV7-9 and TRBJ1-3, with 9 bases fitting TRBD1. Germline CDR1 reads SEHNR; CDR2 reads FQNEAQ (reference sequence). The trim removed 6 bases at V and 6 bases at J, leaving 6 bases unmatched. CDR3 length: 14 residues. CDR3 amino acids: CASRDGTGPNTIYF. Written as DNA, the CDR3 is TGTGCCAGCAGGGACGGGACAGGGCCAAACACCATATATTTT.

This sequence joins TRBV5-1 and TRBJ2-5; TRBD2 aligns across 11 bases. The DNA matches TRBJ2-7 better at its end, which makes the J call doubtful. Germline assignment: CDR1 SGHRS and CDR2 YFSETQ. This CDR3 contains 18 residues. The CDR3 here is CASSIGTSGPLKGYEQYF. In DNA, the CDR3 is TGCGCCAGCAGCATTGGGACTAGCGGACCTTTAAAGGGCTACGAGCAGTACTTC.

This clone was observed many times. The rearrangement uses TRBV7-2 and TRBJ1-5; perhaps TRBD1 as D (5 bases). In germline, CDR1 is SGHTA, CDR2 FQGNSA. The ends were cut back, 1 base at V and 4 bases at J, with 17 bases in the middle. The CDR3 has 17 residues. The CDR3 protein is CASSLEFTPTANQPQHF. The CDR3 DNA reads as TGTGCCAGCAGCTTAGAATTCACGCCGACAGCTAATCAGCCCCAGCATTTT.

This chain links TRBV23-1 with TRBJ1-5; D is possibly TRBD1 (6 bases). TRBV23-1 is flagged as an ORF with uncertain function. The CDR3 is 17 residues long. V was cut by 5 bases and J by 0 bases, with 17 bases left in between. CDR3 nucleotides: TGCGCCAGCAGTGGGGTGGAGGACAGAAATAGCAATCAGCCCCAGCATTTT. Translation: CASSGVEDRNSNQPQHF.

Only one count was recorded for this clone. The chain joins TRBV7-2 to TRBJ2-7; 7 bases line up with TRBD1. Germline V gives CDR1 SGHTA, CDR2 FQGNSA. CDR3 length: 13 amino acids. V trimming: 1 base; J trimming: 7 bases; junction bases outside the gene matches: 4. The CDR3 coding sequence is TGTGCCAGCAGCTTAGTGGCAGGGGGTGAGCAGTACGTC. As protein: CASSLVAGGEQYV.

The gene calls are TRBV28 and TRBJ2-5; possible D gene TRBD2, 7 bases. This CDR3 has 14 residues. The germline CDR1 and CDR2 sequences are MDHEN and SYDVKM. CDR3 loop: CASKEGGAYGTQYF. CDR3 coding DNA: TGTGCTTCTAAAGAGGGGGGGGCCTACGGGACCCAGTACTTC.

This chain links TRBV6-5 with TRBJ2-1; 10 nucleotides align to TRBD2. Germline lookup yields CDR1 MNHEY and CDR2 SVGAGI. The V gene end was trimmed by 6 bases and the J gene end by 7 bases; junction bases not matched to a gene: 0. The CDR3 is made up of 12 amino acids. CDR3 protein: CASRAGGNEQFF. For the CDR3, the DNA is TGTGCCAGCAGAGCGGGGGGGAATGAGCAGTTCTTC.

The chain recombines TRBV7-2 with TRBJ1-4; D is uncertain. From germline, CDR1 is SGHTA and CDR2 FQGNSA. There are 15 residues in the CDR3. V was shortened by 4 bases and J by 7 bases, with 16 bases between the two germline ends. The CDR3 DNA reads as TGTGCCAGCAGCTCAGACAATCAAATCGCTGAAAAACTGTTTTTT. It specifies CASSSDNQIAEKLFF.

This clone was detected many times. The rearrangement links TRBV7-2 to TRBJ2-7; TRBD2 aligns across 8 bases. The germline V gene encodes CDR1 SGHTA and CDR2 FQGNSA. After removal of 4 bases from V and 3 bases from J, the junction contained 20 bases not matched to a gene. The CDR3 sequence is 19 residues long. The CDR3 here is CASSSYLTSGTRLNYEQYF. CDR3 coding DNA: TGTGCCAGCAGCTCTTATCTTACTAGCGGAACCAGACTTAACTACGAGCAGTACTTC.

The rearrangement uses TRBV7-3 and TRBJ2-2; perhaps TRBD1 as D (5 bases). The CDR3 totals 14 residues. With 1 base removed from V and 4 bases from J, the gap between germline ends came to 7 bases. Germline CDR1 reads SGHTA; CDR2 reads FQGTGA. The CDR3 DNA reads TGTGCCAGCAGCTTAAGGCAGGGCACCGGGGAGCTGTTTTTT. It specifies CASSLRQGTGELFF.

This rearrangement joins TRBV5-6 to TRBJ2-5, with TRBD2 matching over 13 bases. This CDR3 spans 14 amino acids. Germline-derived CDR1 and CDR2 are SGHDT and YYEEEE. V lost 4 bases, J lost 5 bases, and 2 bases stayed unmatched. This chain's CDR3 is CASSRLAGGETQYF. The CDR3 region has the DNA TGTGCCAGCAGCCGACTAGCGGGGGGCGAGACCCAGTACTTC.

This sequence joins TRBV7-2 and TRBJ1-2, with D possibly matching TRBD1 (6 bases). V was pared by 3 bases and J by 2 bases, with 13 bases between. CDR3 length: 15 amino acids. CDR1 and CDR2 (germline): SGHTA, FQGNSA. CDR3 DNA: TGTGCCAGCAGCTTTTCCAGGGGACGAAACTATGGCTACACCTTC. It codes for CASSFSRGRNYGYTF.

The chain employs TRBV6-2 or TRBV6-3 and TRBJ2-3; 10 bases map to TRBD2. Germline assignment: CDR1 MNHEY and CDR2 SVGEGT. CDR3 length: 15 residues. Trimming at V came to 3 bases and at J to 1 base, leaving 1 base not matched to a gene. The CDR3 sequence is CASSYGTSGTDTQYF. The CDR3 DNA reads TGTGCCAGCAGTTATGGGACTAGCGGCACAGATACGCAGTATTTT.

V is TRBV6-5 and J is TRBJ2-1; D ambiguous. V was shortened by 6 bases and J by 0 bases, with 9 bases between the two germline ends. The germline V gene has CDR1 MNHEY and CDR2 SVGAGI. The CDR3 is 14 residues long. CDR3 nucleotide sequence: TGTGCCAGCAGCATTGTTAGCTCCTACAATGAGCAGTTCTTC. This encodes CASSIVSSYNEQFF.

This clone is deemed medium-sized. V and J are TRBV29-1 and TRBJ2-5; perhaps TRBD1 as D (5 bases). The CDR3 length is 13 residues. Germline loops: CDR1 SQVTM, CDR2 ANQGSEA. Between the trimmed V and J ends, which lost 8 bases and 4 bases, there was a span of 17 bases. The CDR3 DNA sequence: TGCAGCTCCAGCAGGGATTTGGGAGAGACCCAGTACTTC. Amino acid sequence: CSSSRDLGETQYF.